This T cell receptor (beta chain) was identified in a study of blood T cells in healthy people across ages. The study, taken as a whole, reports: Changes seen in expanded clonotypes were possibly confounded by donor CMV status left unknown.

A J-beta primer mix and a sample-barcoded 5' primer were used in a second PCR of about 6 to 12 cycles. Every molecule of cDNA carried a tag from a template-switch adaptor with 12 random nucleotides. TCRdb reprocessed the 5' RACE reads via MiXCR and lists one record per CDR3 protein. The sample includes some 690,000 distinct CDR3 sequences, over 20% seen only once; the top ten take around 21%. This CDR3 comprises 13 residues. Germline lookup yields CDR1 SGHRS and CDR2 YFSETQ. Turning to this clonotype: The antigen is not known.

The clonotype originates from a man between 70 and 80 years old in good health. Sequencing was performed on blood. V gene TRBV5-1 combines with J gene TRBJ2-5; D gene unclear. The end of the DNA aligns better with TRBJ2-7, so the J call may be wrong. CDR3 in DNA: TGCGCCAGCAGCGAAACTCGCGGTTACGAGCAGTACTTC. Translation: CASSETRGYEQYF.